This TCR beta chain was sequenced in a study of beta chain features in type 1 diabetes. This CDR3 has 16 amino acids. V was pared by 4 bases and J by 0 bases, with 4 bases of the junction left unmatched. Germline V gene data show CDR1 as MGHRA and CDR2 as YSYEKL. Findings and caveats of the study: A moderate, significant TCRB CDR3 shortening appeared in type 1 diabetes across four CD4+ subsets. Sequencing used cDNA, and cells with high TCR expression could therefore be over-represented.

Of the isolated RNA, all was reverse transcribed, and so the sequenced material was expressed TCRB transcripts. The assay was immunoSEQ multiplex PCR, and TCRdb's table has in-frame clones only and misses some. The sample contains around 250,000 clones, around 24% of which appear only once. As to this clone: The antigen is undetermined.

The receptor's source is a woman aged 25 to 39 with type 1 diabetes. The sequenced sample consisted of naive CD4+ T cells from blood. The rearrangement links TRBV4-1 to TRBJ2-1; 9 bases fit TRBD2. The CDR3 loop reads CASSPLTSGSYNEQFF. The CDR3 bases are TGCGCCAGCAGCCCACTGACTAGCGGCTCCTACAATGAGCAGTTCTTC.